The rows below give T cell receptor beta chains drawn from one sample of a study of blood T cell repertoires in COVID-19. The assay was immunoSEQ multiplex PCR, and TCRdb's table has in-frame clones only and misses some. The data contain 250,000 or so clones, under 90% of them singletons. Specimen: peripheral blood. Receptor source: a man in his sixties with acute or convalescent COVID-19. Each CDR3 is given with its conserved first and last residue. The D gene is left open where the match is weak. A clone size is listed for some rows: how often the clone was seen (once, few, many), or a class if it is expanded.

V gene	CDR3 length	clone size	J gene	D gene	CDR3 protein	CDR3 DNA
TRBV4-2	16	.	TRBJ2-5	.	CASSQEISSEQETQYF	TGTGCCAGCAGCCAAGAGATTAGCTCCGAACAAGAGACCCAGTACTTC
TRBV7-8	17	.	TRBJ1-6	.	CASSLDGYSSYNSPLHF	TGTGCCAGCAGCTTAGATGGGTACAGCTCCTATAATTCACCCCTCCACTTT
TRBV9	12	few	TRBJ1-3	.	CASGGSGNTIYF	TGTGCCAGCGGGGGGTCTGGAAACACCATATATTTT
TRBV2	12	.	TRBJ1-3	.	CASSEEGNTIYF	TGTGCCAGCAGTGAGGAGGGAAACACCATATATTTT
TRBV10-3	15	once	TRBJ2-3	TRBD2	CAISRLAGLTDTQYF	TGTGCCATCAGTAGGCTAGCGGGATTGACAGATACGCAGTATTTT
TRBV5-1	15	.	TRBJ2-5	.	CASSLVFEAQETQYF	TGCGCCAGCAGCTTGGTGTTCGAGGCCCAAGAGACCCAGTACTTC
TRBV30	15	.	TRBJ2-7	TRBD1	CAWNFSGTGAYEQYF	TGTGCCTGGAATTTTTCCGGGACAGGGGCCTACGAGCAGTACTTC
TRBV6-5	14	.	TRBJ2-5	.	CASSQQGFRETQYF	TGTGCCAGCAGTCAACAGGGATTCAGAGAGACCCAGTACTTC
TRBV5-1	15	.	TRBJ2-3	TRBD2	CASSFSSGSTDTQYF	TGCGCCAGCAGCTTCTCTAGCGGGTCCACAGATACGCAGTATTTT
TRBV5-4	18	.	TRBJ1-1	.	CASSLRNVSRWLGSEAFF	TGTGCCAGCAGCTTAAGAAACGTTTCCAGGTGGCTGGGCTCTGAAGCTTTCTTT
TRBV5-4	15	once	TRBJ1-1	.	CASSLETGLNTEAFF	TGTGCCAGCAGCTTAGAGACAGGCCTCAACACTGAAGCTTTCTTT